These 26 T cell receptor beta chains were all obtained from the same sample, sequenced in a study of T-cell reconstitution after alpha-beta-depleted transplantation in children. The TCRbeta library incorporated unique molecular identifiers. TCRdb passed the PCR reads through MiXCR, listing each CDR3 protein once. The data contain approximately 520,000 distinct CDR3 sequences, roughly 10% of them seen just once; the ten biggest clones take up approximately 15%. Material: PBMCs, mostly from graft donor cells, obtained 180 days after TCRalphabeta/CD19-depleted stem cell transplant. Every receptor here comes from a female patient aged 2-15 years who had a stem cell transplant for aplastic anemia, so the T cells may come from the graft donor.

The chain employs TRBV28 and TRBJ1-2; D might be TRBD1 (5 bases). The CDR3 has 15 amino acids. Germline V CDR1 and CDR2: MDHEN, SYDVKM. The V end was cut by 7 bases, the J end by 4 bases, with 19 bases between. In DNA form, the CDR3 reads TGTGCCAGCAAAAATAGTCAGGGACCCCGCTATGGCTACACCTTC. Translated: CASKNSQGPRYGYTF.

This clonotype was observed many times. The chain employs TRBV18 and TRBJ2-7; 9 bases line up with TRBD1. The germline V gene encodes CDR1 KGHSH and CDR2 LQKENI. Losses at the gene ends were 5 bases for V and 7 bases for J; bases not matched to a gene: 3. The CDR3 is 12 amino acids. The CDR3 DNA sequence: TGTGCCAGCTCAGGACAGGGGTTTGAGCAGTACGTC. As protein: CASSGQGFEQYV.

The rearrangement uses TRBV7-2 and TRBJ1-3; D possibly corresponds to TRBD1 (6 bases). Trimming took off 3 bases at V and 4 bases at J, with 13 bases between the two ends. CDR3 length: 15 amino acids. The V gene's germline CDR1 is SGHTA and CDR2 FQGNSA. CDR3 coding DNA: TGTGCCAGCAGCTTTTGGGGGGCGCAAGGAAACACCATATATTTT. Its protein product is CASSFWGAQGNTIYF.

This chain connects TRBV28 to TRBJ2-5; D is perhaps TRBD1 (5 bases). CDR1 is MDHEN, CDR2 SYDVKM, per germline. V was cut by 0 bases and J by 0 bases, with 8 bases left in between. The CDR3 sequence is 15 residues long. This chain's CDR3 is CASSLWTDYQETQYF. The CDR3 nucleotides read TGTGCCAGCAGTTTATGGACAGACTACCAAGAGACCCAGTACTTC.

This chain links TRBV3-1 with TRBJ2-3; 9 positions match TRBD2. The V and J ends lost 5 bases and 1 base, in that order; junction bases with no gene match: 7. The CDR3 is made up of 16 amino acids. The germline gives CDR1 LGHDT, CDR2 YNNKEL (reference sequence). In DNA form, the CDR3 reads TGTGCCAGCAGCACAAGCGGGAGGATCGGCACAGATACGCAGTATTTT. Translated, it gives CASSTSGRIGTDTQYF.

This clonotype was counted a few times. This chain links TRBV27 with TRBJ2-7, with D perhaps matching TRBD1 (6 bases). The V end lost 5 bases, the J end lost 2 bases, and 16 bases lay between the germline ends. The CDR3 is 15 residues long. Germline CDR1 reads MNHEY; CDR2 reads SMNVEV (reference sequence). The CDR3 protein is CASSVRDRPPYEQYF. Here the CDR3 DNA reads TGTGCCAGCAGTGTCCGAGACAGGCCCCCCTACGAGCAGTACTTC.

This clonotype was seen more than once but under ten times. The chain uses TRBV9 and TRBJ2-3; unclear D gene. This CDR3 region has 14 residues. V was pared by 7 bases and J by 1 base, with 13 bases between. In germline, CDR1 is SGDLS, CDR2 YYNGEE. CDR3 nucleotides: TGTGCCAGCGGATCGGACCCTCGCACAGATACGCAGTATTTT. Protein: CASGSDPRTDTQYF. The full variable domain, completed using reference TRBV9 and TRBJ2-3, is DSGVTQTPKHLITATGQRVTLRCSPRSGDLSVYWYQQSLDQGLQFLIQYYNGEERAKGNILERFSAQQFPDLHSELNLSSLELGDSALYFCASGSDPRTDTQYFGPGTRLTVL.

The table lists this clonotype with a few counts. The chain links TRBV28 to TRBJ2-7; TRBD1 or TRBD2 may be the D gene (7 bases each). CDR3 length: 13 amino acids. V lost 6 bases, J lost 7 bases, and 16 bases lay in between. Germline CDR1 reads MDHEN; CDR2 reads SYDVKM. The CDR3 region has the DNA TGTGCCAGCAGCCCCAGGGGGGGTTTAGAGCAGTACTTC. It specifies CASSPRGGLEQYF. The full variable domain, with the rest looked up from reference TRBV28 and TRBJ2-7, is DVKVTQSSRYLVKRTGEKVFLECVQDMDHENMFWYRQDPGLGLRLIYFSYDVKMKEKGDIPEGYSVSREKKERFSLILESASTNQTSMYLCASSPRGGLEQYFGPGTRLTVT.

In this sample, this clonotype turned up a few times. V usage is TRBV20-1 and J usage is TRBJ1-1, with TRBD1 as a possible D gene (5 bases). The CDR3 has 13 residues. Per the germline V gene, CDR1 is DFQATT and CDR2 is SNEGSKA (reference sequence). Between the trimmed V and J ends, which lost 2 bases and 3 bases, there was a span of 10 bases. The CDR3 here is CSARQGADTEAFF. The CDR3 DNA sequence: TGCAGTGCTAGACAGGGCGCGGACACTGAAGCTTTCTTT.

J is TRBJ2-1 and V is TRBV2, with D perhaps TRBD1 (6 bases). This CDR3 is built from 12 residues. Per germline, CDR1 SNHLY and CDR2 FYNNEI. V shed 5 bases and J shed 9 bases, with 11 bases lying between them. The CDR3 here is CASSTGKSEQFF. CDR3 nucleotides: TGTGCCAGCAGTACAGGGAAGAGTGAGCAGTTCTTC.

CDR3 loop: CASSLGGLKATNEKLFF. DNA of the CDR3: TGTGCCAGCAGTTTAGGGGGGCTTAAAGCAACTAATGAAAAACTGTTTTTT. The rearrangement joins TRBV12-3 or TRBV12-4 to TRBJ1-4, with a possible D match to TRBD1 (6 bases). The CDR3 is 17 residues long. V was cut by 1 base and J by 0 bases, with 12 bases left in between.

The chain couples TRBV7-9 to TRBJ1-1, with D maybe TRBD1 (5 bases). V was trimmed by 5 bases and J by 1 base, leaving 14 bases between them. The CDR3 runs 15 residues. Germline V gene sequence: CDR1 SEHNR, CDR2 FQNEAQ (reference sequence). In nucleotides, the CDR3 is TGTGCCAGCAGCCCCGGCCGGGACTCGAACACTGAAGCTTTCTTT. Amino acid sequence: CASSPGRDSNTEAFF.

The V gene is TRBV20-1, the J gene TRBJ2-4; the D gene is possibly TRBD2 (6 bases). Deletions cut 3 bases from V and 2 bases from J, with 14 bases between. CDR1 and CDR2 (germline): DFQATT, SNEGSKA (reference sequence). The CDR3 is made up of 15 amino acids. The CDR3 sequence: CSASRASETKNIQYF. CDR3 DNA: TGCAGTGCTAGTCGGGCTAGCGAAACCAAAAACATTCAGTACTTC.

A few counts support this clonotype. The CDR3 sequence: CASSLWNWGTDTQYF. CDR3 DNA: TGTGCCAGCAGTTTATGGAACTGGGGCACAGATACGCAGTATTTT. V usage is TRBV12-3 or TRBV12-4 and J usage is TRBJ2-3; D ambiguous. Trimming took off 2 bases at V and 1 base at J, with 10 bases between the two ends. CDR3 length: 15 residues.

The rearrangement joins TRBV7-9 to TRBJ2-7; D is perhaps TRBD1 (6 bases). V lost 10 bases and J lost 3, with 10 bases in between. The CDR3 has 11 residues. The germline CDR1 and CDR2 sequences are SEHNR and FQNEAQ (reference sequence). The CDR3: CAIRQDYEQYF. The CDR3 bases are TGTGCCATCCGACAGGACTACGAGCAGTACTTC.

This clonotype was counted only a few times. This sequence joins TRBV6-1 and TRBJ2-3; D is unresolved. The ends were cut back, 11 bases at V and 2 bases at J, with 17 bases in the middle. Germline assignment: CDR1 MNHNS and CDR2 SASEGT. The CDR3 length is 14 residues. The CDR3, as DNA: TGTGCCTCCAAGGTCCAGACGTACACAGATACGCAGTATTTT. It translates to CASKVQTYTDTQYF.

The J gene is TRBJ2-3, the V gene TRBV28, with 14 bases that match TRBD2. Germline CDR1 is MDHEN and CDR2 is SYDVKM. The CDR3 consists of 19 residues. V was pared by 3 bases and J by 6 bases, with 14 bases of the junction left unmatched. The CDR3 DNA is TGTGCCAGCAGTTTGACCGTGGGACTAGCGGGAGAAGAGGTGGATACGCAGTATTTT. Translated, it gives CASSLTVGLAGEEVDTQYF.

This chain joins TRBV29-1 and TRBJ2-5; 8 bases are a match to TRBD1. After removal of 4 bases from V and 4 bases from J, the junction contained 5 bases not matched to a gene. The length of the CDR3 is 13 residues. The V gene's germline CDR1 is SQVTM and CDR2 ANQGSEA. DNA of the CDR3: TGCAGCGTTGGTTACAGGGGGGCAGAGACCCAGTACTTC. It codes for CSVGYRGAETQYF.

This clonotype was seen only a few times. This chain links TRBV7-9 with TRBJ2-5, with D perhaps TRBD1 (5 bases). The length of the CDR3 is 14 residues. The V gene lost 5 bases and the J gene lost 2 bases, with 12 bases spanning the gap. Germline CDR1 and CDR2: SEHNR and FQNEAQ (reference sequence). The CDR3 sequence: CASSEQVTQETQYF. For the CDR3, the DNA is TGTGCCAGCAGCGAACAGGTGACTCAAGAGACCCAGTACTTC.

The rearrangement uses TRBV27 and TRBJ2-4; 8 nucleotides line up with TRBD2. CDR3 length: 17 residues. Germline V gene lookup returns CDR1 MNHEY and CDR2 SMNVEV (reference sequence). The trim removed 2 bases at V and 0 bases at J, leaving 6 bases unmatched. The CDR3 DNA reads TGTGCCAGCAGTTTACGGCGGGGGGCTCTAGCCAAAAACATTCAGTACTTC. Translation gives CASSLRRGALAKNIQYF.

The chain couples TRBV28 to TRBJ2-7; 7 bases map to TRBD1. The CDR3 covers 14 residues. Trimming took 6 bases from V and 0 from J; bases not matched to a gene: 5. Germline CDR1 MDHEN, CDR2 SYDVKM. This CDR3 is CASSRTGYSYEQYF. The CDR3 DNA reads TGTGCCAGCAGCAGGACAGGTTACTCCTACGAGCAGTACTTC. Full variable domain (rest looked up from reference TRBV28 and TRBJ2-7): DVKVTQSSRYLVKRTGEKVFLECVQDMDHENMFWYRQDPGLGLRLIYFSYDVKMKEKGDIPEGYSVSREKKERFSLILESASTNQTSMYLCASSRTGYSYEQYFGPGTRLTVT.

This clonotype was counted a few times. V and J are TRBV21-1 and TRBJ2-3; the table's TRBD1 call for D was not verified on the DNA. TRBV21-1 constitutes a pseudogene. The CDR3 consists of 11 residues. Written as DNA, the CDR3 is TGTGCCGCCCGGAGGAAGAATACGCAGTATTTT. It is translated as CAARRKNTQYF.

The chain links TRBV11-3 to TRBJ2-1; the D gene is possibly TRBD1 (6 bases). The CDR3 is made up of 12 amino acids. Trimming cost V 4 bases and J 8 bases, with 9 bases left between them. Germline V gene data show CDR1 as SGHNT and CDR2 as YENEEA. CDR3 in DNA: TGTGCCAGCAGCTCCTCAGGGGATGAGCAGTTCTTC. As protein: CASSSSGDEQFF. Complete variable domain (other parts from reference TRBV11-3 and TRBJ2-1): EAGVVQSPRYKIIEKKQPVAFWCNPISGHNTLYWYLQNLGQGPELLIRYENEEAVDDSQLPKDRFSAERLKGVDSTLKIQPAELGDSAVYLCASSSSGDEQFFGPGTRLTVL.

There are many counts of this clonotype. The rearrangement uses TRBV12-3 or TRBV12-4 and TRBJ1-2; 8 bases match TRBD1. V shed 6 bases, J shed 7 bases, and the junction held 4 bases outside the gene matches. This CDR3 spans 12 amino acids. The CDR3 region is CASSTDRGGYTF. The CDR3 nucleotides read TGTGCCAGCAGCACCGACAGGGGTGGCTACACCTTC.

In its sample, this clonotype was seen a few times. CDR3 residues: CASSIVRVHSNQPQHF. The CDR3 DNA follows: TGTGCCAGTAGTATAGTCCGGGTCCATAGCAATCAGCCCCAGCATTTT. The J gene is TRBJ1-5, the V gene TRBV19; no definite D call. CDR3 length: 16 residues. Trimming cost V 1 base and J 0 bases, with 10 bases left between them. Germline CDR1 and CDR2: LNHDA and SQIVND (reference sequence).

The chain is built from TRBV9 and TRBJ2-2; 8 bases are a match to TRBD1. CDR1 is SGDLS, CDR2 YYNGEE, per germline. V trimming: 3 bases; J trimming: 4 bases; junction bases outside the gene matches: 8. The CDR3 consists of 16 residues. The CDR3: CASSANPQGATGELFF. CDR3 DNA: TGTGCCAGCAGCGCGAATCCGCAGGGGGCCACCGGGGAGCTGTTTTTT. Full variable domain (outside the CDR3, taken from reference TRBV9 and TRBJ2-2): DSGVTQTPKHLITATGQRVTLRCSPRSGDLSVYWYQQSLDQGLQFLIQYYNGEERAKGNILERFSAQQFPDLHSELNLSSLELGDSALYFCASSANPQGATGELFFGEGSRLTVL.